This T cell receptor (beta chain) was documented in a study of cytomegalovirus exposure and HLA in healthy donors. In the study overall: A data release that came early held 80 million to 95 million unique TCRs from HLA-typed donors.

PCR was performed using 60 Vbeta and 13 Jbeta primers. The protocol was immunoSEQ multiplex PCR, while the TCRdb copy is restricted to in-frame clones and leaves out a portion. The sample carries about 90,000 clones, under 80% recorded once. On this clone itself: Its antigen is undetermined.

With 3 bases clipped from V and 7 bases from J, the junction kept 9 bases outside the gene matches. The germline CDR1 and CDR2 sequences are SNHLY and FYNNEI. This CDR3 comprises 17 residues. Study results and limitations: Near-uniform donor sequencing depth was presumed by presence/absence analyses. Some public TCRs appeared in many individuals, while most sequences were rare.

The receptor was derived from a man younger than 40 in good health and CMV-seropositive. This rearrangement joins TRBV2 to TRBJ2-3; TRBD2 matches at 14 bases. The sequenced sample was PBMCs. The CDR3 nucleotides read TGTGCCAGCAGTGAGCCTGGACTAGCGGGGGGTGCGAATACGCAGTATTTT. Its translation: CASSEPGLAGGANTQYF.